Following are 2 T cell receptor beta chains from one sample sequenced in a study of post-analysis software for immune sequencing data. Study findings and constraints: There were a few TRBV segments more frequent in patients than controls, and TRBV5-6, TRBV5-1 and TRBV20-1 were among them.

TCR beta cDNA libraries had unique molecular identifiers. TCRdb analysed the PCR reads with MiXCR anew, one entry per CDR3 protein. The table has about 460,000 distinct CDR3 sequences, less than 45% seen once. The antigens of these receptors remain unknown. The specimen was blood. These receptor sequences come from a girl between 5 and 17 years old with multiple sclerosis.

CDR3 residues: CASSSPQGGSFGDTQYF. CDR3 nucleotide sequence: TGTGCCAGCAGCTCCCCACAGGGAGGGAGTTTCGGAGATACGCAGTATTTT. The rearrangement links TRBV7-6 to TRBJ2-3; D may be TRBD2 (7 bases). CDR1 SGHVS and CDR2 FNYEAQ come from the germline V gene. The CDR3 is 17 residues long. V lost 4 bases, J lost 5 bases, and 22 bases lay in between.

This clonotype was counted a few times. This sequence joins TRBV12-3 or TRBV12-4 and TRBJ1-5; D gene unclear. This CDR3 contains 14 residues. Trimming took 6 bases from V and 4 from J, leaving 13 bases between them. The CDR3 is CASSPAAGNQPQHF. Here the CDR3 DNA reads TGTGCCAGCAGCCCCGCGGCGGGTAATCAGCCCCAGCATTTT.